Listed here are 24 T cell receptor beta chains from one sample, sequenced in a study of neurological immune-mediated disorders. TCRdb ran MiXCR on the 5' RACE reads and lists one entry per CDR3 protein. Among more than 45,000 distinct CDR3 sequences listed, about 2.5% were seen once. The sequencing sample was made of PBMCs. These receptors all come from a man between 45 and 60 years old with multiple sclerosis.

Ten or more counts support this clonotype. The V gene is TRBV28, the J gene TRBJ2-7; TRBD2 matches 7 bases. V was pared by 6 bases and J by 1 base, with 9 bases of the junction left unmatched. Germline-derived CDR1 and CDR2 are MDHEN and SYDVKM. This CDR3 comprises 15 residues. CDR3 in amino acids: CASRTLAVGSYEQYF. The CDR3 nucleotides read TGTGCCAGCAGGACCCTAGCGGTAGGATCCTACGAGCAGTACTTC.

Many counts were recorded for this clonotype. The rearrangement joins TRBV27 to TRBJ2-7, with TRBD1 matching 7 bases. Germline V gives CDR1 MNHEY, CDR2 SMNVEV (reference sequence). V trimming: 7 bases; J trimming: 2 bases; junction bases outside the gene matches: 5. This CDR3 spans 13 amino acids. The CDR3 loop is CASKRTGPYEQYF. Written as DNA, the CDR3 is TGTGCCAGCAAACGGACAGGACCCTACGAGCAGTACTTC.

The gene calls are TRBV6-5 and TRBJ1-2; 8 bases agree with TRBD1. Losses at the gene ends were 6 bases for V and 5 bases for J; bases not matched to a gene: 5. The CDR3 has 13 residues. CDR1 and CDR2 from the germline V gene are MNHEY and SVGAGI. DNA for the CDR3: TGTGCCAGCAGAGCCGACAGGGGTTATGGCTACACCTTC. Amino acid sequence: CASRADRGYGYTF.

This clonotype came up many times. The genes are TRBV5-5 and TRBJ2-7; 7 bases map to TRBD1. Trimming cost V 1 base and J 2 bases; bases outside gene matches: 9. The CDR3 spans 16 residues. CDR1 SGHKS and CDR2 YYEKEE come from the germline V gene (reference sequence). CDR3: CASSLRPTGNPYEQYF. The DNA for the CDR3 is TGTGCCAGCAGCTTGAGGCCGACAGGGAACCCCTACGAGCAGTACTTC.

This clonotype was counted many times. The rearrangement uses TRBV28 and TRBJ1-6, with D unresolved. Germline CDR1 and CDR2: MDHEN and SYDVKM. Trimming stripped 7 bases from V and 0 bases from J, with 4 bases between. This CDR3 contains 13 residues. The DNA for the CDR3 is TGTGCCAGCAAGAACTCCTATAATTCACCCCTCCACTTT. Protein: CASKNSYNSPLHF.

This clonotype was counted ten times or more. The rearrangement links TRBV6-5 to TRBJ1-3; TRBD1 matches 8 bases. Looked up from germline, CDR1 is MNHEY and CDR2 is SVGAGI. The junction had 5 bases not matched to a gene; V was cut back by 0 bases and J by 4 bases. This CDR3 spans 16 amino acids. CDR3 in amino acids: CASSYSPQGGGNTIYF. The CDR3 coding sequence is TGTGCCAGCAGTTACTCACCACAGGGGGGAGGAAACACCATATATTTT.

This clonotype appeared many times. V gene TRBV7-2 combines with J gene TRBJ2-7; 9 positions match TRBD1. Trimming removed 1 base from V and 7 bases from J; junction bases left unmatched: 5. The CDR3 length is 14 residues. The V gene's germline CDR1 is SGHTA and CDR2 FQGNSA. The CDR3, as DNA: TGTGCCAGCAGCTTAGACGGGACAGGGAGAGAGCAGTACTTC. Translated, it gives CASSLDGTGREQYF.

The table lists this clonotype with many counts. The chain has TRBV29-1 and TRBJ1-4; no clear D. V lost 4 bases to trimming and J lost 8 bases, with 8 bases between them. Germline-derived CDR1 and CDR2 are SQVTM and ANQGSEA. The length of the CDR3 is 11 residues. The CDR3 region is CSVVRGEKLFF. The CDR3, as DNA: TGCAGCGTTGTGCGTGGCGAAAAACTGTTTTTT.

There are many counts of this clonotype. The chain carries TRBV6-6 and TRBJ1-2, with 8 bases identical to TRBD1. The length of the CDR3 is 14 residues. Germline trimming cut 7 bases from V and 4 bases from J; bases unmatched to any gene: 8. Germline V lookup: CDR1 MNHNY, CDR2 SVGAGI (reference sequence). The CDR3 loop reads CASNPTGDTYGYTF. CDR3 in DNA: TGTGCCAGCAACCCGACAGGGGACACCTATGGCTACACCTTC.

This clonotype has at least ten counts. V is TRBV10-3 and J is TRBJ1-3; perhaps TRBD1 as D (5 bases). The germline V and J ends were trimmed by 4 bases and 2 bases, with 6 bases remaining between them. CDR1 and CDR2 (germline): ENHRY, SYGVKD. The length of the CDR3 is 13 residues. CDR3 DNA sequence: TGTGCCATCAGTGGGACAACTGGAAACACCATATATTTT. Its translation is CAISGTTGNTIYF.

This clonotype has a count of ten or more. This chain links TRBV7-2 with TRBJ1-3, with 9 bases that match TRBD1. Losses at the gene ends were 5 bases for V and 2 bases for J; bases not matched to a gene: 4. CDR1 and CDR2 (germline): SGHTA, FQGNSA. This CDR3 spans 15 amino acids. The CDR3 spells CASSQWDRAGNTIYF. In DNA, the CDR3 is TGTGCCAGCAGCCAATGGGACAGGGCTGGAAACACCATATATTTT.

This clonotype was seen repeatedly, ten times or more. This chain links TRBV5-1 with TRBJ2-2; the D gene could be TRBD1 or TRBD2 (5 bases each). The CDR3 is made up of 15 amino acids. The V gene's germline CDR1 is SGHRS and CDR2 YFSETQ. The V end was cut by 4 bases, the J end by 0 bases, with 10 bases between. As DNA, the CDR3 is TGCGCCAGCAGCGGGGACCTGGCGAACACCGGGGAGCTGTTTTTT. Translated, it gives CASSGDLANTGELFF.

This clonotype was counted ten times or more. This chain connects TRBV7-2 to TRBJ2-4, with 15 bases aligning to TRBD2. This CDR3 is built from 17 residues. Germline values: CDR1 SGHTA, CDR2 FQGNSA. Losses at the gene ends were 6 bases for V and 1 base for J; bases not matched to a gene: 4. For the CDR3, the DNA is TGTGCCAGCAGTATAGGGACTAGCGGGGGGGCCAAAAACATTCAGTACTTC. It encodes CASSIGTSGGAKNIQYF. The full variable domain, in which reference TRBV7-2 and TRBJ2-4 provide the parts outside the CDR3, is GAGVSQSPSNKVTEKGKDVELRCDPISGHTALYWYRQSLGQGLEFLIYFQGNSAPDKSGLPSDRFSAERTGGSVSTLTIQRTQQEDSAVYLCASSIGTSGGAKNIQYFGAGTRLSVL.

This clonotype showed up many times. V usage is TRBV28 and J usage is TRBJ2-1, with 11 bases fitting TRBD2. The germline V gene has CDR1 MDHEN and CDR2 SYDVKM. V was pared by 4 bases and J by 8 bases, with 10 bases of the junction left unmatched. This CDR3 has 16 residues. The CDR3 DNA is TGTGCCAGCAGTTCCCCTAGCGGGGGGTTTCAGGATGAGCAGTTCTTC. It specifies CASSSPSGGFQDEQFF.

This clonotype has a count of ten or more. CDR3 region: CASSLGGSGGAQFF. The CDR3 DNA reads TGTGCCAGCAGCTTAGGGGGTAGCGGGGGGGCGCAGTTCTTC. The chain employs TRBV7-2 and TRBJ2-1; 11 nucleotides align to TRBD2. Trimming cost V 1 base and J 12 bases; bases outside gene matches: 5. The CDR3 has 14 amino acids. Germline CDR1 is SGHTA and CDR2 is FQGNSA.

Notes on this clonotype: At one of its ends the junction is not consistent with the germline gene, which may arise from a read error. The chain combines TRBV7-2 with TRBJ1-6, with unresolved D. The length of the CDR3 is 15 residues. The V gene's germline CDR1 is SGHTA and CDR2 FQGNSA. The CDR3 bases are TGTTGCAGCAGCTTAGACTCGCGGCCTAATTCAACCCTCAACTTT. Translated, it gives CCSSLDSRPNSTLNF.

The chain couples TRBV18 to TRBJ2-4, with D possibly TRBD1 on 5 matching bases. The CDR3 spans 17 residues. Trimming removed 3 bases from V and 0 bases from J, with 15 bases in between. CDR1 is KGHSH and CDR2 is LQKENI in the germline V gene. CDR3 sequence reads: CASSPYLTALAKNIQYF. The CDR3 DNA reads as TGTGCCAGCTCACCCTACTTGACAGCTCTAGCCAAAAACATTCAGTACTTC.

This clonotype has a count of ten or more. The DNA for the CDR3 is TGCAGTGCTAGAGATAGCAGGACACTTAGCTCCTACGAGCAGTACTTC. This translates into CSARDSRTLSSYEQYF. The chain combines TRBV20-1 with TRBJ2-7; D is possibly TRBD1 (5 bases). Germline V lookup: CDR1 DFQATT, CDR2 SNEGSKA (reference sequence). V was shortened by 0 bases and J by 0 bases, with 15 bases between the two germline ends. CDR3 length: 16 amino acids.

This clonotype was seen ten or more times. The V and J genes are TRBV24-1 and TRBJ2-3; the match to TRBD2 covers 14 bases. From germline, CDR1 is KGHDR and CDR2 SFDVKD. Trimming at V came to 1 base and at J to 5 bases, leaving 10 bases not matched to a gene. The CDR3 sequence is 19 residues long. CDR3 bases: TGTGCCACCAGTGATTTCCCACCCCCGACTAGCGGGGGGGAAGATACGCAGTATTTT. Residues: CATSDFPPPTSGGEDTQYF.

This clonotype was counted at least ten times. The chain joins TRBV12-3 or TRBV12-4 to TRBJ1-1; D perhaps matches TRBD1 (5 bases). V lost 0 bases and J lost 1, with 9 bases in between. The CDR3 spans 15 residues. The CDR3 is CASSLAGVRNTEAFF. CDR3 nucleotides: TGTGCCAGCAGTTTAGCGGGGGTACGGAACACTGAAGCTTTCTTT.

This clonotype appeared many times. This chain links TRBV7-2 with TRBJ2-7; unclear D gene. With 2 bases removed from V and 0 bases from J, the gap between germline ends came to 11 bases. Germline V CDR1 and CDR2: SGHTA, FQGNSA. The CDR3 extends over 15 amino acids. The DNA for the CDR3 is TGTGCCAGCAGCTTAACCCAGAACCCCTCCTACGAGCAGTACTTC. Translation: CASSLTQNPSYEQYF.

This clonotype was found many times. The chain links TRBV7-2 to TRBJ2-5; D not certain. The CDR3 is made up of 13 amino acids. Germline values: CDR1 SGHTA, CDR2 FQGNSA. Trimming shortened V by 3 bases and J by 5 bases, and 10 bases separated the two germline ends. This chain's CDR3 is CASSFTYRETQYF. The CDR3 nucleotides are TGTGCCAGCAGCTTTACCTATCGGGAGACCCAGTACTTC.

This clonotype was recorded many times. This chain links TRBV20-1 with TRBJ1-6, with a possible D match to TRBD1 (5 bases). Germline V gene data show CDR1 as DFQATT and CDR2 as SNEGSKA (reference sequence). V was trimmed by 3 bases and J by 14 bases, leaving 20 bases between them. The CDR3 sequence is 14 residues long. CDR3 sequence: CSASLTGTHRALHF. CDR3 nucleotide sequence: TGCAGTGCTAGTCTTACAGGCACCCATCGGGCCCTCCACTTT.

A word on this clonotype: A much larger clone sits a single nucleotide away, making a read error possible. The gene calls are TRBV6-5 and TRBJ2-5, with 10 bases fitting TRBD2. Per the germline V gene, CDR1 is MNHEY and CDR2 is SVGAGI. This CDR3 is 14 amino acids long. CDR3 loop: CASIPAGGPETKYF. The CDR3, as DNA: TGTGCCAGCATCCCAGCGGGGGGGCCGGAGACCAAGTACTTC.